This T cell receptor beta chain emerged from a study of response to subunit inactivated influenza vaccine. MiXCR, run by TCRdb on the RT-PCR reads, gives a single entry per CDR3 protein. In the table there are roughly 570,000 distinct CDR3 sequences, around 13% of which are singletons. At least ten counts were recorded for this clonotype. The antigen remains undetermined. General study findings and limits: Seasonal influenza vaccination, on each occasion, was suggested by the authors to recruit few new T cells.

This TCR came from a man in his fifties who received an inactivated influenza vaccine. The material sequenced was PBMCs from blood, taken more than 35 days after vaccination.

CDR3 bases: TGCAGCGTTGTCGGAGCGTCCAATGAGCAGTTCTTC. This gives the protein CSVVGASNEQFF. The chain joins TRBV29-1 to TRBJ2-1; the D is unclear. Trimming left V 4 bases short and J 6 bases short, with 10 bases between. The length of the CDR3 is 12 residues. The germline V gene encodes CDR1 SQVTM and CDR2 ANQGSEA.